This paragraph covers one T cell receptor (beta chain) sequence. This clonotype was recorded at least ten times. Its antigen is still unknown. The sample holds no much larger clone one base away, and base qualities are not on file. CDR1 is given as MGHDK and CDR2 as SYGVNS, both from the germline V gene. From the cysteine through the phenylalanine, the CDR3 covers 16 amino acids. Only the CDR3 DNA stays, 48 bases, in frame from base 1. V loses 2 bases at its end and J loses 2 bases; junction bases beyond the gene matches: 4. The data stem from a study of CD8 T cells in ankylosing spondylitis (dated by TCRdb to 2017 to 2019). At the level of the whole study: The study profiled T cell receptor beta repertoires in healthy donors and ankylosing spondylitis patients to find disease-linked TCR variants. The full study cohort comprised about 24 ankylosing spondylitis patients and some 100 healthy donors. Peripheral blood was sampled, and synovial fluid was also collected from ankylosing spondylitis patients.

For sequencing, an Illumina HiSeq 2500 was employed. Quantitative 5'-RACE with molecular barcodes was used to prepare TCR beta libraries. As for the authors' bioinformatics: A new computational method based on a probabilistic model of VDJ rearrangement was used to identify disease-linked TCR variants. The public reads were reanalyzed by TCRdb: fastp trimming at Q25, MiXCR alignment, in-frame beta chains only. Rows merge per CDR3 protein into single entries with the most common DNA and genes. TCRdb's processing, not the authors', yielded these V and J calls. Present in this sample are roughly 230,000 distinct CDR3 sequences, 7% to 10% of which were seen just once. The ten biggest clones cover around 5.1% of the sample. Findings and caveats that apply to the study as a whole: A CD8+ phenotype was shown by the disease-linked clones, which were found at relatively low frequencies in peripheral blood. Some of the motif variants had been reported before in the synovial fluid and blood of reactive arthritis patients, a finding that suggests common disease-initiation mechanisms. Significant enrichment of the disease-linked clones was reported in matched synovial fluid samples from ankylosing spondylitis patients. Blood from ankylosing spondylitis patients appeared to be characterized by a TCR beta motif made up of about 8 highly homologous amino acid variants.

The specimen was blood, either unsorted or a sorted T cell fraction (not recorded which). This sequence uses TRBV25-1 and TRBJ2-3; 10 bases in between match TRBD2. The source of this sequence is a female donor with ankylosing spondylitis or in good health (not recorded which). The CDR3 protein is CASSEGSGRITDTQYF. Here is the DNA: TGTGCCAGCAGTGAAGGTAGCGGGAGGATCACAGATACGCAGTATTTT.